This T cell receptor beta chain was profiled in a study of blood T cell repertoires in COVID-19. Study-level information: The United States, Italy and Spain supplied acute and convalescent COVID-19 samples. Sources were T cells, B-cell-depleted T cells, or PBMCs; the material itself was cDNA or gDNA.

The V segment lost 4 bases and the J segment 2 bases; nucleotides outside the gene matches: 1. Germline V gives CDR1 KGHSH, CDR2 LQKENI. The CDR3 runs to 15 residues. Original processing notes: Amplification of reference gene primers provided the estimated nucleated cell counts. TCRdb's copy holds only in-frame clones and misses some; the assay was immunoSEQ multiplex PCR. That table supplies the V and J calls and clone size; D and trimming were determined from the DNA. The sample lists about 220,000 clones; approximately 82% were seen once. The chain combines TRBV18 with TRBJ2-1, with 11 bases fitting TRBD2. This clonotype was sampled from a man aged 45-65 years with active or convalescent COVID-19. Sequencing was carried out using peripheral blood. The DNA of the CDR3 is TGTGCCAGCTCACGTAGCGGGGGGGCCTACAATGAGCAGTTCTTC. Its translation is CASSRSGGAYNEQFF.